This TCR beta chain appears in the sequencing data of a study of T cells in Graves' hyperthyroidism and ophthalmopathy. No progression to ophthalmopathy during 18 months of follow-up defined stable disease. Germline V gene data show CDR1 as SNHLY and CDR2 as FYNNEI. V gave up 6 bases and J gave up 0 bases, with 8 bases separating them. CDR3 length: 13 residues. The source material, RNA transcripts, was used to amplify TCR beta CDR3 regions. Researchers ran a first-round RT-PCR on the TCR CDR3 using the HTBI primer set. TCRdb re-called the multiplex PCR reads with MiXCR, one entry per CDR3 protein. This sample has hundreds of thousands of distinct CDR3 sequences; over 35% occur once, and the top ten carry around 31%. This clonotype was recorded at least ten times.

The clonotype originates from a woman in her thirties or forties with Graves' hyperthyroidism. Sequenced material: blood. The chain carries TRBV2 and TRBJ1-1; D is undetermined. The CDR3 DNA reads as TGTGCCAGCAGCGTCGGTTTGAACACTGAAGCTTTCTTT. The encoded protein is CASSVGLNTEAFF.